The clone carrying this TCR beta chain was observed once. Antigen specificity is unknown. Trimming removed 0 bases at V and 0 bases at J, with 7 bases between. Germline CDR1 SGHRS, CDR2 YFSETQ. This CDR3 is 14 amino acids long. Sequenced by immunoSEQ multiplex PCR; TCRdb stores in-frame clones only, minus some. The sample contains approximately 48,000 clones, over 90% of which appear only once. This sample is drawn from a study of siplizumab effects on memory and regulatory T cells. Study-level results: Unstimulated subsets were the mapping target of only a minor fraction of alloreactive clones. Proliferating siplizumab-cultured Tregs lacked confirmed suppressive function. Significant reduction of alloreactive sequences traceable to unstimulated CD4+ memory cells was observed with siplizumab.

Sequencing was done on a sample of CD8+ T cells sorted from blood. The chain recombines TRBV5-1 with TRBJ2-7; D perhaps matches TRBD2 (5 bases). The receptor comes from a human donor in good health. CDR3 nucleotides: TGCGCCAGCAGCTTGGGGACTGCCTCCTACGAGCAGTACTTC. This gives the protein CASSLGTASYEQYF.